This TCR beta chain was captured by sequencing in a study of shared clonotypes between healthy human individuals. As concerns this clone: Its target is not known.

Nashville, Tennessee was home to all donors, who were Caucasian adults. Per the study methods: Quality scores were absent from the junction-only immunoSEQ sequences, so filtering differed. The assay was immunoSEQ multiplex PCR, and TCRdb's table has in-frame clones only and misses some. The DNA gave D and trimming, while V, J and clone size come from that table. The table shows about 1 million clones, with approximately 76% occurring only once. Germline CDR1 and CDR2: SGHAT and FQNNGV. V was clipped by 6 bases and J by 5 bases, with 17 bases between them. The CDR3 covers 16 residues. Study outcomes and limitations: Represented diversity, genetic and exposure-history alike, was limited by few donors.

Sequenced material: memory CD4+ T cells sorted from blood. Noted subset: CD45RA-negative fraction. The rearrangement links TRBV11-2 to TRBJ1-6, with D possibly TRBD1 on 5 matching bases. The TCR comes from a man younger than 35 in good health. The CDR3 bases are TGTGCCAGCAGATCTCTTCAGGGAGCCAATAATTCACCCCTCCACTTT. It codes for CASRSLQGANNSPLHF.